The 10 T cell receptor beta chains given below trace back to one sample, sequenced in a study of CD8 T cells in Susac syndrome. RNA, at about 0.45 to 1 ug, was reverse transcribed with random hexamers. TCRdb passed the immunoSEQ multiplex PCR reads through MiXCR, listing each CDR3 protein once. In the table there are around 190,000 distinct CDR3 sequences, 95% of which are singletons. Sequencing input: CD8+ T cells from PBMCs. These receptor sequences come from a human donor with multiple sclerosis.

The rearrangement uses TRBV9 and TRBJ2-2; maybe TRBD1 (6 bases). Germline CDR1 is SGDLS and CDR2 is YYNGEE. V lost 1 base and J lost 5, with 18 bases in between. The CDR3 loop spans 17 amino acids. The CDR3 nucleotides are TGTGCCAGCAGCGTAAGCCCCCAGGGGTACAATACCGGGGAGCTGTTTTTT. This gives the protein CASSVSPQGYNTGELFF. The entire variable domain, with the rest obtained from reference TRBV9 and TRBJ2-2, is as follows: DSGVTQTPKHLITATGQRVTLRCSPRSGDLSVYWYQQSLDQGLQFLIQYYNGEERAKGNILERFSAQQFPDLHSELNLSSLELGDSALYFCASSVSPQGYNTGELFFGEGSRLTVL.

The chain joins TRBV20-1 to TRBJ2-1, with TRBD2 as a possible D gene (6 bases). V shed 4 bases and J shed 8 bases, with 18 bases lying between them. The germline V gene encodes CDR1 DFQATT and CDR2 SNEGSKA (reference sequence). The CDR3 has 14 residues. For the CDR3, the DNA is TGCAGTGCTATCTCTCCCACTAGCATCGATGAGCAGTTCTTC. Translated, it gives CSAISPTSIDEQFF.

V is TRBV30 and J is TRBJ1-1; D is undetermined. Trimming stripped 0 bases from V and 0 bases from J, with 11 bases between. The CDR3 totals 15 residues. Germline CDR1 reads GTSNPN; CDR2 reads SVGIG (reference sequence). The CDR3 sequence is CAWSVGLKLNTEAFF. In nucleotides, the CDR3 is TGTGCCTGGAGTGTTGGGCTTAAGTTGAACACTGAAGCTTTCTTT.

This clonotype was counted once. The V gene is TRBV30, the J gene TRBJ2-1, with 10 bases that match TRBD2. Germline V gene lookup returns CDR1 GTSNPN and CDR2 SVGIG (reference sequence). The V and J ends lost 4 bases and 5 bases, in that order; junction bases with no gene match: 14. CDR3 length: 17 residues. The CDR3 protein is CAWISGASGSFHNEQFF. CDR3 sequence (DNA): TGTGCCTGGATTTCTGGGGCTAGCGGGAGTTTCCACAATGAGCAGTTCTTC.

This chain joins TRBV28 and TRBJ1-5; D unresolved. Trimming removed 5 bases at V and 6 bases at J, with 17 bases between. The CDR3 has 15 amino acids. Germline V gene lookup returns CDR1 MDHEN and CDR2 SYDVKM. CDR3 residues: CASSAFGLGGQPQHF. The CDR3 nucleotides are TGTGCCAGCAGTGCCTTCGGACTCGGCGGTCAGCCCCAGCATTTT. Using reference TRBV28 and TRBJ1-5 for the parts outside the CDR3, the full variable domain is DVKVTQSSRYLVKRTGEKVFLECVQDMDHENMFWYRQDPGLGLRLIYFSYDVKMKEKGDIPEGYSVSREKKERFSLILESASTNQTSMYLCASSAFGLGGQPQHFGDGTRLSIL.

This clonotype was recorded only once. The gene calls are TRBV29-1 and TRBJ1-2; possibly TRBD1 for D (6 bases). CDR1 SQVTM and CDR2 ANQGSEA come from the germline V gene. The CDR3 has 11 residues. The V end was cut by 2 bases, the J end by 7 bases, with 8 bases between. DNA of the CDR3: TGCAGCGTTGAAAACAGGGCTGGCTACACCTTC. Protein product: CSVENRAGYTF.

This rearrangement joins TRBV4-1 to TRBJ1-6; D gene uncertain. CDR3 size: 16 residues. The germline CDR1 and CDR2 sequences are MGHRA and YSYEKL. V was pared by 6 bases and J by 9 bases, with 21 bases between. The CDR3 coding sequence is TGCGCCAGCAGGGATCTACCGGGAGGCAGAGGTTCACCCCTCCACTTT. It is translated as CASRDLPGGRGSPLHF.

This clonotype was seen just once. V is TRBV25-1 and J is TRBJ1-1, with D hard to call. V lost 4 bases, J lost 1 base, and 4 bases lay in between. This CDR3 has 12 residues. Germline loops: CDR1 MGHDK, CDR2 SYGVNS. Here the CDR3 DNA reads TGTGCCAGCAGTGTAACGAACACTGAAGCTTTCTTT. Its protein product is CASSVTNTEAFF.

This clonotype has just one count. The chain joins TRBV7-9 to TRBJ2-3; the D is unclear. This CDR3 has 12 amino acids. Deletions cut 3 bases from V and 9 bases from J, with 10 bases between. Germline V gene sequence: CDR1 SEHNR, CDR2 FQNEAQ (reference sequence). The CDR3 nucleotides read TGTGCCAGCAGCTTTGCACGTGGGACGCAGTATTTT. This gives the protein CASSFARGTQYF.

This sequence joins TRBV5-6 and TRBJ2-2; TRBD2 matches 13 bases. The CDR3 is made up of 19 amino acids. Germline CDR1 SGHDT, CDR2 YYEEEE. Trimming cost V 3 bases and J 0 bases; bases outside gene matches: 8. The CDR3 here is CASSSADGTSGTNTGELFF. The CDR3 DNA sequence: TGTGCCAGCAGCTCGGCGGACGGGACTAGCGGGACGAACACCGGGGAGCTGTTTTTT. Together with reference TRBV5-6 and TRBJ2-2, the CDR3 gives the full variable domain: DAGVTQSPTHLIKTRGQQVTLRCSPKSGHDTVSWYQQALGQGPQFIFQYYEEEERQRGNFPDRFSGHQFPNYSSELNVNALLLGDSALYLCASSSADGTSGTNTGELFFGEGSRLTVL.